The source of this TCR beta chain is a study of T cells in localized non-small cell lung cancer (TCRdb year 2020). As for the study more broadly: T cell repertoires of some 240 early-stage NSCLC patients were analyzed, with tumors being compared against uninvolved tumor-adjacent lungs. The cohort comprised under 250 treatment-naïve NSCLC patients with resected, localized lung tumors. A mean age of roughly 64 years was recorded for the NSCLC patients, of whom 120 to 150 were male and some 100 were female.

At diagnosis, peripheral blood, uninvolved tumor-adjacent lung and tumor were collected and were preserved as a mix of fresh-frozen and FFPE material. For TCR repertoire profiling, blood samples were analyzed in the form of peripheral blood mononuclear cells. This clone has a single count. The antigen it binds to is not known. No base qualities exist here, and no much larger clone lies one base off it. Overall study outcomes, separate from this receptor: Because multi-region tumor sequencing was not performed, intratumor heterogeneity could not be ruled out. Because the study design was exploratory, TCR variables were selected using unadjusted p-values without false-discovery rate correction. Longer overall survival was associated with higher blood T cell density, whereas shorter survival was associated with higher adjacent-lung clonality. The highest T cell clonality was observed in uninvolved tumor-adjacent lung, where clonality exceeded that of tumor, suggesting that antigenic responses were more focused in uninvolved tumor-adjacent lung. A median of roughly 50 of the top 100 tumor clones turned up in the paired uninvolved adjacent lung, and fewer than 35 of those clones also ranked among the top 100 of that same adjacent lung.

TCR beta CDR3 regions were sequenced from DNA using the immunoSEQ Assay. Processing in the source paper ran as follows. T cell density was computed as TCR beta template counts normalized to usable DNA estimated by amplifying housekeeping genes. The preseqR package was used to estimate richness by extrapolating to 400,000 templates for PBMC samples and to 120,000 templates for tissue samples. Clonality was taken to be one minus Pielou's evenness. Tissue-enriched TCRs were identified by differential abundance testing using productive amino-acid clonotypes, minimum total count 5 and alpha 0.1. The Jaccard Index and the Morisita Overlap Index were used to quantify repertoire overlap between compartments. GLIPH grouped TCR beta CDR3s together with public tetramer-defined viral CDR3s, and a viral motif had to include at least three viral sequences and show V-gene enrichment. TCRdb provides this immuneACCESS table in a form limited to in-frame rearrangements. Some clones are lacking; in checked studies, under half of them reflect an unresolved V gene, and why the rest are absent is not known. V, J and clone size derive from that table, while D and trimming were established from the DNA sequence. The sample contains about 52,000 clones, around 86% of them found a single time. The ten largest clonotypes hold about 15% of the sample.

This TCR was recovered from a female donor with stage II lung adenocarcinoma. Sequenced material: PBMCs, taken before any cancer treatment.

This receptor has the CDR3 CSVEDHIAGGPDYEQYF. Read as DNA, the sequence is TGCAGCGTTGAAGATCACATAGCGGGGGGGCCTGACTACGAGCAGTACTTC. This chain joins TRBV29-1 to TRBJ2-7, and TRBD2 matches 11 of the central bases. V loses 0 bases at its end and J loses 3 bases; junction bases beyond the gene matches: 10. The germline V gene gives CDR1 as SQVTM and CDR2 as ANQGSEA. The CDR3 numbers 17 residues from cysteine through phenylalanine. Only the CDR3 DNA stays, 51 bases, in frame from base 1.